This entry lists 15 T cell receptor beta chains sequenced from one sample in a study of T cell repertoires in cytomegalovirus infection. Their cognate antigens are unknown. From the reads, TCRdb called clonotypes with MiXCR, one entry per CDR3 protein. The data hold about 890,000 distinct CDR3 sequences, with around 32% observed a single time. The sequenced sample was cultured CD8+ T cells from PBMCs, obtained from culture after CMV antigen stimulation. The source is a human donor in good health (CMV status not recorded). Some clones in this sample may be carry-over from other donors' samples.

This clonotype came up a few times. The V call is TRBV10-3, the J call TRBJ1-1, with TRBD1 as a possible D gene (6 bases). V was pared by 4 bases and J by 0 bases, with 21 bases between. The CDR3 loop spans 18 amino acids. CDR1 is ENHRY and CDR2 is SYGVKD in the germline V gene. The CDR3 region is CAISGSRDKDQMNTEAFF. CDR3 in DNA: TGTGCCATCAGTGGGAGCCGGGACAAGGATCAGATGAACACTGAAGCTTTCTTT.

The chain has TRBV9 and TRBJ2-3; 9 bases fit TRBD2. The V gene end was trimmed by 4 bases and the J gene end by 2 bases; junction bases not matched to a gene: 8. Germline loops: CDR1 SGDLS, CDR2 YYNGEE. The CDR3 has 16 amino acids. CDR3 coding DNA: TGTGCCAGCAGCCCAGGCGGGGGGGAGTTCACAGATACGCAGTATTTT. It specifies CASSPGGGEFTDTQYF.

This chain connects TRBV19 to TRBJ1-2; 7 nucleotides agree with TRBD1. Germline V lookup: CDR1 LNHDA, CDR2 SQIVND (reference sequence). The CDR3 length is 16 residues. J gave up 4 bases and V 3 bases, and 11 bases lay outside the gene matches. The CDR3 spells CASSMARQGVRYGYTF. The CDR3 nucleotides are TGTGCCAGTAGTATGGCCCGACAGGGAGTTCGCTATGGCTACACCTTC.

A single count supports this clonotype. A read error is possible here, since a much larger clone lies one base away. The gene calls are TRBV7-3 and TRBJ1-4; 8 positions match TRBD1. Germline-derived CDR1 and CDR2 are SGHTA and FQGTGA. The CDR3 loop spans 15 amino acids. Trimming at V came to 3 bases and at J to 7 bases, leaving 7 bases not matched to a gene. CDR3 in DNA: TGTGCCAGCAGCTTGTCAGGGGGCGCACGTGAAAAACTGTTTTTT. Amino acid sequence: CASSLSGGAREKLFF.

This clonotype was observed a few times. The chain is built from TRBV6-5 and TRBJ1-1; D might be TRBD1 (6 bases). Trimming left V 0 bases short and J 2 bases short, with 10 bases between. CDR1 MNHEY and CDR2 SVGAGI come from the germline V gene. There are 15 residues in the CDR3. DNA of the CDR3: TGTGCCAGCAGTTACTCGCAGGGGCTAAACACTGAAGCTTTCTTT. It yields the protein CASSYSQGLNTEAFF.

The table lists this clonotype with a few counts. V and J are TRBV5-4 and TRBJ2-2, with 13 positions matching TRBD2. Germline CDR1 is SGHNT and CDR2 is YYREEE (reference sequence). The J segment lost 1 base and the V segment lost 4 bases, leaving 10 bases of the junction unmatched. The CDR3 contains 19 residues. The CDR3 is CASSGRSGTSGVNTGELFF. CDR3 in DNA: TGTGCCAGCAGCGGACGGTCCGGGACTAGCGGGGTGAACACCGGGGAGCTGTTTTTT.

The chain combines TRBV5-1 with TRBJ2-1; D is ambiguous. V lost 0 bases to trimming and J lost 8 bases, with 9 bases between them. The CDR3 totals 13 residues. Germline V gene lookup returns CDR1 SGHRS and CDR2 YFSETQ. CDR3 amino acids: CASSLEFGYEQFF. CDR3 bases: TGCGCCAGCAGCTTGGAGTTTGGCTATGAGCAGTTCTTC.

This clonotype was counted only a few times. The chain is built from TRBV7-9 and TRBJ1-1; D unclear. The CDR3 has 15 residues. The V end lost 7 bases, the J end lost 1 base, and 16 bases lay between the germline ends. CDR1 is SEHNR and CDR2 is FQNEAQ in the germline V gene (reference sequence). CDR3 nucleotides: TGTGCCAGCACCAGTCCCCGAGGGAGGAACACTGAAGCTTTCTTT. Protein: CASTSPRGRNTEAFF. The whole variable domain, filled in from reference TRBV7-9 and TRBJ1-1, reads DTGVSQNPRHKITKRGQNVTFRCDPISEHNRLYWYRQTLGQGPEFLTYFQNEAQLEKSRLLSDRFSAERPKGSFSTLEIQRTEQGDSAMYLCASTSPRGRNTEAFFGQGTRLTVV.

The rearrangement uses TRBV7-9 and TRBJ2-5; D is unresolved. Germline V gene data show CDR1 as SEHNR and CDR2 as FQNEAQ (reference sequence). The CDR3 is made up of 13 amino acids. V shed 1 base and J shed 6 bases, with 9 bases lying between them. CDR3 region: CASSLVLDQTQYF. The CDR3 DNA follows: TGTGCCAGCAGCTTAGTCCTGGACCAGACCCAGTACTTC.

This clonotype was counted many times. The chain recombines TRBV12-3 or TRBV12-4 with TRBJ2-1, with D possibly being TRBD1 or TRBD2 (6 bases each). V was cut by 2 bases and J by 0 bases, with 11 bases left in between. CDR3 length: 16 amino acids. CDR3 nucleotide sequence: TGTGCCAGCAGTTTACCGGGGGCGGGCTCCTACAATGAGCAGTTCTTC. This encodes CASSLPGAGSYNEQFF.

This clonotype was seen a few times. The rearrangement uses TRBV7-9 and TRBJ1-2; a possible D gene is TRBD1 (5 bases). Germline lookup yields CDR1 SEHNR and CDR2 FQNEAQ (reference sequence). The CDR3 contains 19 residues. Between the trimmed V and J ends, which lost 5 bases and 8 bases, there was a span of 33 bases. In DNA form, the CDR3 reads TGTGCCAGCAGCCCAGGCCCAATCCTCTCGAACCGGGGCCAGGTGGGCTACACCTTC. Amino acids: CASSPGPILSNRGQVGYTF. Full variable domain (rest looked up from reference TRBV7-9 and TRBJ1-2): DTGVSQNPRHKITKRGQNVTFRCDPISEHNRLYWYRQTLGQGPEFLTYFQNEAQLEKSRLLSDRFSAERPKGSFSTLEIQRTEQGDSAMYLCASSPGPILSNRGQVGYTFGSGTRLTVV.

The V and J genes are TRBV20-1 and TRBJ1-4; D is undetermined. V lost 7 bases to trimming and J lost 0 bases, with 9 bases between them. In germline, CDR1 is DFQATT, CDR2 SNEGSKA (reference sequence). The CDR3 covers 13 residues. CDR3 bases: TGCAGTGTTCCCCCCCCAACTAATGAAAAACTGTTTTTT. Translated, it gives CSVPPPTNEKLFF.

The chain joins TRBV19 to TRBJ1-2, with 9 bases lining up with TRBD1. The CDR3 totals 18 residues. The trim removed 5 bases at V and 4 bases at J, leaving 17 bases unmatched. Per the germline V gene, CDR1 is LNHDA and CDR2 is SQIVND (reference sequence). In DNA form, the CDR3 reads TGTGCCAGTAGTTCATCCTTTGGACAGGGGCGAAATGGCTATGGCTACACCTTC. Translated: CASSSSFGQGRNGYGYTF.

Ten or more counts support this clonotype. The chain carries TRBV12-3 or TRBV12-4 and TRBJ2-3, with 7 bases that match TRBD2. With 6 bases clipped from V and 10 bases from J, the junction kept 7 bases outside the gene matches. This CDR3 spans 12 amino acids. Written as DNA, the CDR3 is TGTGCCAGCAGCCCAGGCGGGGGACCGCAGTATTTT. Protein: CASSPGGGPQYF.

The chain combines TRBV7-9 with TRBJ2-5; D is uncertain. The V end lost 6 bases, the J end lost 4 bases, and 15 bases lay between the germline ends. This CDR3 contains 14 residues. CDR1 is SEHNR and CDR2 is FQNEAQ in the germline V gene (reference sequence). This CDR3 is CASRSVWAGETQYF. The CDR3 DNA reads as TGTGCCAGCAGGTCCGTCTGGGCAGGAGAGACCCAGTACTTC.